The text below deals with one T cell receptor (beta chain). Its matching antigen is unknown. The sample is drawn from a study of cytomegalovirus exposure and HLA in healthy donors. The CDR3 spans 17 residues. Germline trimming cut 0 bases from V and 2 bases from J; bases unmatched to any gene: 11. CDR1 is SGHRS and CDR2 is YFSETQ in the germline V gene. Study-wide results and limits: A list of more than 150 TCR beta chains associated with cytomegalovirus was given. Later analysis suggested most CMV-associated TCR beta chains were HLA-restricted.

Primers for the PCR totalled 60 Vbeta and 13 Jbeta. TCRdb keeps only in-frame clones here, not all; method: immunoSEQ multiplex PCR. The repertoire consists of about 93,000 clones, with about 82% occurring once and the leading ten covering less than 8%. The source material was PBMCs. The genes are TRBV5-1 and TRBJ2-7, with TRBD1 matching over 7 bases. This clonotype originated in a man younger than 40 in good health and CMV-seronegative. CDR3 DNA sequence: TGCGCCAGCAGCTTGGGATTGATGGACAGGCTTGCCTACGAGCAGTACTTC. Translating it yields CASSLGLMDRLAYEQYF.